Below, one TCR beta chain is given with its context. This sample was included in a study of blood T cell repertoires in COVID-19. For the study at large: COVID-19 samples collected from the United States, Italy and Spain covered acute and convalescent phases. PBMCs, B-cell-depleted T cells, or T cells were the source of the cDNA or gDNA that made up the material.

As processed by the authors: Reference gene primer amplification gave estimated nucleated cell counts. The method was immunoSEQ multiplex PCR; TCRdb's version includes in-frame clones alone and lacks a portion of them. V, J and clone size are those of that table, while D and trimming were read from the DNA. The table records 200,000 to 250,000 clones, about 78% of them present only once. Germline V gene sequence: CDR1 SGHTA, CDR2 FQGTGA. Trimming pared 5 bases from V and 5 bases from J, leaving 12 bases between. The CDR3 contains 13 residues. The clonotype originates from a woman between 65 and 79 years old with acute or convalescent COVID-19. The chain has TRBV7-3 and TRBJ1-1; D may be TRBD1 (5 bases). The sample consisted of peripheral blood. The CDR3 region has the DNA TGTGCCAGCAGCCCATGGGGGGATACTGAAGCTTTCTTT. The encoded protein is CASSPWGDTEAFF. Combining the CDR3 with reference TRBV7-3 and TRBJ1-1 gives the whole variable domain GAGVSQTPSNKVTEKGKYVELRCDPISGHTALYWYRQSLGQGPEFLIYFQGTGAADDSGLPNDRFFAVRPEGSVSTLKIQRTERGDSAVYLCASSPWGDTEAFFGQGTRLTVV.